This TCR beta chain came from a study of breast tumors, draining lymph nodes, adjacent tissues. Axillary draining lymph nodes of breast cancer patients supplied the node samples. Study-level points and caveats: Luminal-like breast cancer showed significantly higher tumor–nontumor repertoire similarity than basal-like. That most tumor T cells come from lymph nodes remained unproven. Compared with lymph nodes, tumors were less diverse; compared with nontumor tissue, more. The data were judged consistent with most tumor T cells coming from lymph node and expanding in tumor.

From germline, CDR1 is MDHEN and CDR2 SYDVKM. The CDR3 totals 14 residues. A word on this clonotype: What it binds is unknown. This clone may be a read error of a much larger clone one base away.

TCRdb redid the calling of the multiplex PCR reads with MiXCR, one entry per CDR3 protein. Altogether around 300,000 distinct CDR3 sequences are present, around 31% being singletons, with the ten largest covering approximately 1%. The genes are TRBV28 and TRBJ2-1; a possible D gene is TRBD2 (6 bases). The sample was axillary lymph node tissue. The clonotype originates from a female donor with breast cancer. Some clones in this sample may be carry-over from other donors' samples. CDR3 sequence: CAGSPIAARREQFF. In DNA form, the CDR3 reads TGTGCCGGCAGTCCAATAGCGGCTAGACGAGAGCAGTTCTTC.